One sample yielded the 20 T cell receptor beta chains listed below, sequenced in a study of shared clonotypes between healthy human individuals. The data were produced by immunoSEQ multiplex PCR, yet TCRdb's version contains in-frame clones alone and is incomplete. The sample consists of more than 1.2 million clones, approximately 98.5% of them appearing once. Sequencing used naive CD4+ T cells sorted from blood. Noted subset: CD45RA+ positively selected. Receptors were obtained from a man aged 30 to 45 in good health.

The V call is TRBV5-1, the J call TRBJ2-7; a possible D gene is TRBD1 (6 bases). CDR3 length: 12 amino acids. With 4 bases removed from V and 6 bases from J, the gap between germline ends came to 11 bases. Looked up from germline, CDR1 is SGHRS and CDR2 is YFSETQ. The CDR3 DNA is TGCGCCAGCAGCGGTACAGGGTCCGAGCAGTACTTC. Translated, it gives CASSGTGSEQYF.

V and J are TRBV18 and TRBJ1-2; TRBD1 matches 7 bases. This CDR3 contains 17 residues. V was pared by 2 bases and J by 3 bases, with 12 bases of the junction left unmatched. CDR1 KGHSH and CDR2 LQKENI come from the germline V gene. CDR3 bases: TGTGCCAGCTCACCATCAGTAGTGGGACAGAGAGACTATGGCTACACCTTC. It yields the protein CASSPSVVGQRDYGYTF.

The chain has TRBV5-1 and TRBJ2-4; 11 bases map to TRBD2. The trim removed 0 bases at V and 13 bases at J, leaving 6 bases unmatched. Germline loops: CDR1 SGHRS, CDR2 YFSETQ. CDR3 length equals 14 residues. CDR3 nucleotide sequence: TGCGCCAGCAGCTTGGAGGGGACTAGCGGCATGCAGTACTTC. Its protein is CASSLEGTSGMQYF.

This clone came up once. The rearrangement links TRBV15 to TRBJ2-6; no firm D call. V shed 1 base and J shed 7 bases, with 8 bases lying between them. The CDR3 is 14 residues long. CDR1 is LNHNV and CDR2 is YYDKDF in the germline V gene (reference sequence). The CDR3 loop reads CATSRVSAANVLTF. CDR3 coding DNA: TGTGCCACCAGCAGAGTTTCGGCTGCCAACGTCCTGACTTTC.

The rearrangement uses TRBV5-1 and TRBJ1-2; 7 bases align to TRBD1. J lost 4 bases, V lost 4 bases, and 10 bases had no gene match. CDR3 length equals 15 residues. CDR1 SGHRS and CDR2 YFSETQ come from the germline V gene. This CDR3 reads CASSPYRGVGYGYTF. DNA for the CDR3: TGCGCCAGCAGCCCGTACAGGGGAGTAGGCTATGGCTACACCTTC.

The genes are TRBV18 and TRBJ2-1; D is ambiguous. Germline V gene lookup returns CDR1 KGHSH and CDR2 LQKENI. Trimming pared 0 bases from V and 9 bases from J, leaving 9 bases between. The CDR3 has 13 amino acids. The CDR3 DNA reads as TGTGCCAGCTCACCACCGGTCGCATCTGAGCAGTTCTTC. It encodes CASSPPVASEQFF.

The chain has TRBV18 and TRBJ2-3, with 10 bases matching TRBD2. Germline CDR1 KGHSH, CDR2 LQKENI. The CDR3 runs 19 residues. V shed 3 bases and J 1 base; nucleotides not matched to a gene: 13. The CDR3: CASSPVPSGSGSGTDTQYF. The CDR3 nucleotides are TGTGCCAGCTCACCCGTGCCTAGCGGGAGTGGTTCTGGCACAGATACGCAGTATTTT.

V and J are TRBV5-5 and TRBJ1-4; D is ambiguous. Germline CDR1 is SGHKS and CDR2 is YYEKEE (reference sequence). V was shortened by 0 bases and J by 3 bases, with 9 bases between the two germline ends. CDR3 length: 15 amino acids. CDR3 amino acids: CASSLEHQPNEKLFF. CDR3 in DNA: TGTGCCAGCAGCTTGGAGCATCAACCTAATGAAAAACTGTTTTTT.

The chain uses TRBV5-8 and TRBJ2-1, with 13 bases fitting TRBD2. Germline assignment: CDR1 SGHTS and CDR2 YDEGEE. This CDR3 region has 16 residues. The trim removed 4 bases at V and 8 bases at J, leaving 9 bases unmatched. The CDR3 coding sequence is TGTGCCAGCAGCCACGGTGGACTAGCGGGAGTTGATGAGCAGTTCTTC. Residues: CASSHGGLAGVDEQFF.

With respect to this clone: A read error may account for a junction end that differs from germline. This CDR3 is CASSPTTGGGTKAFF. The DNA of the CDR3 is TGTGCCAGCTCACCAACGACTGGTGGGGGCACTAAAGCTTTCTTT. The rearrangement joins TRBV18 to TRBJ1-1, with D possibly TRBD1 on 6 matching bases. Germline V lookup: CDR1 KGHSH, CDR2 LQKENI. The length of the CDR3 is 15 residues. Complete variable domain (other parts from reference TRBV18 and TRBJ1-1): NAGVMQNPRHLVRRRGQEARLRCSPMKGHSHVYWYRQLPEEGLKFMVYLQKENIIDESGMPKERFSAEFPKEGPSILRIQQVVRGDSAAYFCASSPTTGGGTKAFFGQGTRLTVV.

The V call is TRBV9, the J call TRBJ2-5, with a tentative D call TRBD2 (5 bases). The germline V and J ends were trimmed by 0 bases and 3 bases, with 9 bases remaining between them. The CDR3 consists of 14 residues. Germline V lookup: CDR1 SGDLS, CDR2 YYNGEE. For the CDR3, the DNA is TGTGCCAGCAGCGTAGGAGGGAGCAAAGAGACCCAGTACTTC. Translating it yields CASSVGGSKETQYF.

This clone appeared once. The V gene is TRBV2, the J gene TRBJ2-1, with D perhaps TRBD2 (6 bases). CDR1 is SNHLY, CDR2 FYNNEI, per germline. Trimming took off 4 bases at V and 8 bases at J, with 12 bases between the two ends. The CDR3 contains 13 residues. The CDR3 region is CASSATRRDEQFF. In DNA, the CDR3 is TGTGCCAGCAGTGCGACTAGGCGGGATGAGCAGTTCTTC.

This chain's CDR3 is CASLGGTGVDYEQYF. The CDR3 nucleotides are TGTGCCAGCTTAGGGGGGACAGGGGTTGACTACGAGCAGTACTTC. The rearrangement links TRBV7-9 to TRBJ2-7; 10 bases are shared with TRBD1. V was clipped by 8 bases and J by 3 bases; unmatched bases: 10. CDR3 length: 15 amino acids. The germline CDR1 and CDR2 sequences are SEHNR and FQNEAQ (reference sequence). The complete variable domain, with remaining parts taken from reference TRBV7-9 and TRBJ2-7, reads DTGVSQNPRHKITKRGQNVTFRCDPISEHNRLYWYRQTLGQGPEFLTYFQNEAQLEKSRLLSDRFSAERPKGSFSTLEIQRTEQGDSAMYLCASLGGTGVDYEQYFGPGTRLTVT.

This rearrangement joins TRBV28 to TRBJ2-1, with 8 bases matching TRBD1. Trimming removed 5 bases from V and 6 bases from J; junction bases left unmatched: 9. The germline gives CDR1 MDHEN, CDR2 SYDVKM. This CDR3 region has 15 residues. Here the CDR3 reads CASSHRTGWGNEQFF. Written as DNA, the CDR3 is TGTGCCAGCAGTCATAGGACAGGGTGGGGCAATGAGCAGTTCTTC.

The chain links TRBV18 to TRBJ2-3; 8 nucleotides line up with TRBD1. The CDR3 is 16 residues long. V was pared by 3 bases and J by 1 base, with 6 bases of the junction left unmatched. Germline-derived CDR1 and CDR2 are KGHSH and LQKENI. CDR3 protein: CASSPLTGAGTDTQYF. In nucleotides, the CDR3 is TGTGCCAGCTCACCGCTGACAGGGGCCGGCACAGATACGCAGTATTTT.

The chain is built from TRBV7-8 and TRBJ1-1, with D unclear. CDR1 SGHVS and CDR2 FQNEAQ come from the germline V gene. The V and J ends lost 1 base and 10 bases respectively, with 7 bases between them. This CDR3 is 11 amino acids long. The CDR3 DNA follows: TGTGCCAGCAGCTTAGATCGGGTAGCTTTCTTT. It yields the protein CASSLDRVAFF.

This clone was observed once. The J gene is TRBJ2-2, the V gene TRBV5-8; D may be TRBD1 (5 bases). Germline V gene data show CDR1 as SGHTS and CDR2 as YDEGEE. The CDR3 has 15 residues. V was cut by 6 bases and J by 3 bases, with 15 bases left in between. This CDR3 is CASTFGTRDTGELFF. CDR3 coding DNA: TGTGCCAGCACCTTCGGAACCAGGGACACCGGGGAGCTGTTTTTT. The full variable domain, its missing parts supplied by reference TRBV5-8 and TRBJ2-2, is EAGVTQSPTHLIKTRGQQATLRCSPISGHTSVYWYQQALGLGLQFLLWYDEGEERNRGNFPPRFSGRQFPNYSSELNVNALELEDSALYLCASTFGTRDTGELFFGEGSRLTVL.

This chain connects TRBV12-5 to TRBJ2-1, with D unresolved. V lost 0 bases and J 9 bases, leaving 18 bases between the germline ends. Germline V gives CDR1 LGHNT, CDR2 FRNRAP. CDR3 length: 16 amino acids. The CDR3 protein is CASGLVVSEIPFEQFF. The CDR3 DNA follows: TGTGCTAGTGGTTTGGTCGTATCCGAGATCCCTTTTGAGCAGTTCTTC.

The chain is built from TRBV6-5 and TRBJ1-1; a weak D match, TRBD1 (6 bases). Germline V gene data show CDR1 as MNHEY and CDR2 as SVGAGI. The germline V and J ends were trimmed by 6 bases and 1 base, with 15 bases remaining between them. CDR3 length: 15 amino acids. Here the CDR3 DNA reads TGTGCCAGCAGAAAAGGAGGGGGAAAGAACACTGAAGCTTTCTTT. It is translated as CASRKGGGKNTEAFF.

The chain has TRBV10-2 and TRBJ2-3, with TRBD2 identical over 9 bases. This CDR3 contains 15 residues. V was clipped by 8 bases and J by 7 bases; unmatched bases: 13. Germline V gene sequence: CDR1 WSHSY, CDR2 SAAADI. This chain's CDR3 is CASGPSSGEGNTQYF. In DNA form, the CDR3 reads TGCGCCAGCGGACCTTCTAGCGGGGAAGGAAATACGCAGTATTTT.